What follows are 23 T cell receptor beta chains derived from one specimen sequenced in a study of T-cell reconstitution after alpha-beta-depleted transplantation in children. Unique molecular identifiers were used in preparing the TCRbeta library. TCRdb independently ran MiXCR on the PCR reads; one entry per CDR3 protein. The table has over 100,000 distinct CDR3 sequences, 6% seen once. Source: PBMCs, mostly from graft donor cells, taken 60 days after TCRalphabeta/CD19-depleted stem cell transplant. These TCRs come from a female patient aged 2-9 years who had a stem cell transplant for Fanconi anemia, so the T cells may come from the graft donor.

The sample holds a few counts of this clonotype. J is TRBJ2-7 and V is TRBV2; 11 bases line up with TRBD2. With 8 bases clipped from V and 4 bases from J, the junction kept 7 bases outside the gene matches. Germline V gives CDR1 SNHLY, CDR2 FYNNEI. The CDR3 runs 14 residues. CDR3 bases: TGTGCCAGCGGCTTAGCGGGAGGGCGTTACGAGCAGTACTTC. It codes for CASGLAGGRYEQYF.

This clonotype was detected many times. The genes are TRBV12-3 or TRBV12-4 and TRBJ1-5, with D hard to call. CDR3 length equals 15 residues. V was clipped by 1 base and J by 0 bases, with 7 bases between them. The CDR3 loop is CASSLDPYSNQPQHF. As DNA, the CDR3 is TGTGCCAGCAGTTTAGATCCCTATAGCAATCAGCCCCAGCATTTT.

V gene TRBV20-1 combines with J gene TRBJ1-2, with 7 bases identical to TRBD1. J was trimmed by 1 base and V by 6 bases; bases with no gene match: 8. This CDR3 is 14 amino acids long. The germline V gene encodes CDR1 DFQATT and CDR2 SNEGSKA (reference sequence). The CDR3 is CSAWDSSLNYGYTF. The CDR3 coding sequence is TGCAGTGCCTGGGACAGTTCCCTTAACTATGGCTACACCTTC.

This clonotype was seen many times. The chain has TRBV20-1 and TRBJ2-7, with 9 bases fitting TRBD2. Per germline, CDR1 DFQATT and CDR2 SNEGSKA (reference sequence). V was pared by 3 bases and J by 4 bases, with 16 bases of the junction left unmatched. The CDR3 spans 17 residues. The CDR3 here is CSASPGLATSSRYEQYF. DNA of the CDR3: TGCAGTGCTAGCCCGGGACTAGCTACCAGCAGTCGGTACGAGCAGTACTTC.

Many counts were recorded for this clonotype. The rearrangement joins TRBV5-1 to TRBJ2-1; 11 nucleotides match TRBD2. The CDR3 has 15 residues. Germline V gene data show CDR1 as SGHRS and CDR2 as YFSETQ. After removal of 0 bases from V and 9 bases from J, the junction contained 5 bases not matched to a gene. The CDR3 loop is CASSLVSLAGGEQFF. CDR3 sequence (DNA): TGCGCCAGCAGCTTGGTATCTCTAGCGGGAGGTGAGCAGTTCTTC.

This clonotype was seen at least ten times. This chain joins TRBV19 and TRBJ1-2; D is ambiguous. The CDR3 has 13 residues. The V end was cut by 5 bases, the J end by 2 bases, with 9 bases between. CDR1 and CDR2 from the germline V gene are LNHDA and SQIVND (reference sequence). CDR3 coding DNA: TGTGCCAGTAGTCCAACACAGAACTATGGCTACACCTTC. Its protein is CASSPTQNYGYTF.

V and J are TRBV5-4 and TRBJ1-4, with D possibly being TRBD1 (5 bases). The ends were cut back, 1 base at V and 8 bases at J, with 18 bases in the middle. The CDR3 runs to 16 residues. In germline, CDR1 is SGHNT, CDR2 YYREEE (reference sequence). CDR3 protein: CASSLSATGGGEKLFF. DNA for the CDR3: TGTGCCAGCAGCTTGTCGGCTACAGGAGGAGGAGAAAAACTGTTTTTT.

Many counts were recorded for this clonotype. The V call is TRBV7-8, the J call TRBJ2-3; 8 positions agree with TRBD1. The CDR3 runs to 18 residues. CDR1 SGHVS and CDR2 FQNEAQ come from the germline V gene. V shed 4 bases, J shed 2 bases, and the junction held 14 bases outside the gene matches. CDR3 nucleotide sequence: TGTGCCAGCAGCTCTAAAGGCTGGACAGGGCGTCACACAGATACGCAGTATTTT. Protein sequence: CASSSKGWTGRHTDTQYF.

The chain recombines TRBV28 with TRBJ2-2, with D perhaps matching TRBD2 (7 bases). Germline assignment: CDR1 MDHEN and CDR2 SYDVKM. V lost 5 bases, J lost 7 bases, and 17 bases lay in between. The CDR3 extends over 15 amino acids. The CDR3 is CASSPPGGRVGELFF. Here the CDR3 DNA reads TGTGCCAGCAGTCCACCGGGGGGCCGGGTCGGGGAGCTGTTTTTT. Full variable domain (outside the CDR3, taken from reference TRBV28 and TRBJ2-2): DVKVTQSSRYLVKRTGEKVFLECVQDMDHENMFWYRQDPGLGLRLIYFSYDVKMKEKGDIPEGYSVSREKKERFSLILESASTNQTSMYLCASSPPGGRVGELFFGEGSRLTVL.

This clonotype was observed at least ten times. V and J are TRBV6-5 and TRBJ2-3, with 9 bases aligning to TRBD2. The CDR3 extends over 16 amino acids. J was trimmed by 2 bases and V by 4 bases; bases with no gene match: 7. The germline V gene encodes CDR1 MNHEY and CDR2 SVGAGI. The CDR3 loop reads CASSSLAGALTDTQYF. The CDR3 nucleotides are TGTGCCAGCAGTTCCTTAGCGGGAGCCCTCACAGATACGCAGTATTTT.

This clonotype was observed at least ten times. The J gene is TRBJ2-3, the V gene TRBV9; 7 positions agree with TRBD2. Germline V gene lookup returns CDR1 SGDLS and CDR2 YYNGEE. The CDR3 sequence is 14 residues long. V was pared by 4 bases and J by 8 bases, with 10 bases of the junction left unmatched. In nucleotides, the CDR3 is TGTGCCAGCAGCCCCTGGGGCGGGAGCGGTACGCAGTATTTT. Translating it yields CASSPWGGSGTQYF.

This clonotype was counted between two and nine times. This chain connects TRBV27 to TRBJ2-1; TRBD1 aligns across 7 bases. Germline assignment: CDR1 MNHEY and CDR2 SMNVEV (reference sequence). Germline trimming cut 2 bases from V and 5 bases from J; bases unmatched to any gene: 3. The CDR3 is made up of 14 amino acids. This chain's CDR3 is CASSLLQGDNEQFF. CDR3 in DNA: TGTGCCAGCAGTTTACTTCAGGGGGACAATGAGCAGTTCTTC.

This clonotype was counted many times. The rearrangement uses TRBV2 and TRBJ2-7, with no clear D. The CDR3 spans 8 residues. Germline assignment: CDR1 SNHLY and CDR2 FYNNEI. The ends were cut back, 7 bases at V and 5 bases at J, with 0 bases in the middle. CDR3 nucleotides: TGTGCCAGCAACGAGCAGTACTTC. Translated, it gives CASNEQYF.

This clonotype was counted ten times or more. The chain is built from TRBV27 and TRBJ2-7; tentative D call: TRBD1 (6 bases). The CDR3 spans 14 residues. The ends were cut back, 8 bases at V and 2 bases at J, with 16 bases in the middle. Germline loops: CDR1 MNHEY, CDR2 SMNVEV (reference sequence). The CDR3 sequence: CASVRAGDPYEQYF. CDR3 nucleotide sequence: TGTGCCAGCGTGCGGGCAGGGGACCCCTACGAGCAGTACTTC.

The chain couples TRBV12-3 or TRBV12-4 to TRBJ2-5; D unclear. V was pared by 3 bases and J by 5 bases, with 10 bases between. The CDR3 runs to 13 residues. The CDR3 spells CASSLLGWETQYF. In nucleotides, the CDR3 is TGTGCCAGCAGTTTGTTGGGGTGGGAGACCCAGTACTTC.

The chain uses TRBV5-4 and TRBJ2-2, with TRBD2 identical over 7 bases. The J segment lost 6 bases and the V segment lost 2 bases, leaving 7 bases of the junction unmatched. The CDR3 has 15 residues. Germline CDR1 SGHNT, CDR2 YYREEE (reference sequence). The CDR3 bases are TGTGCCAGCAGCTTAGGACTAGTCTCCCCCGGGGAGCTGTTTTTT. Encoded protein: CASSLGLVSPGELFF.

This clonotype has a count of ten or more. CDR3 sequence reads: CASSPTGTAIEKLFF. CDR3 bases: TGTGCCAGCAGCCCCACCGGGACCGCGATAGAAAAACTGTTTTTT. This sequence joins TRBV7-8 and TRBJ1-4; TRBD1 is a possible D gene (5 bases). CDR3 size: 15 residues. Germline loops: CDR1 SGHVS, CDR2 FQNEAQ. Trimming removed 5 bases at V and 8 bases at J, with 18 bases between.

This clonotype has just a few counts. The chain joins TRBV24-1 to TRBJ2-2; a weak D match, TRBD2 (5 bases). The CDR3 runs to 16 residues. The V end lost 0 bases, the J end lost 6 bases, and 13 bases lay between the germline ends. The germline V gene has CDR1 KGHDR and CDR2 SFDVKD. The CDR3 DNA reads as TGTGCCACCAGTGATTTGAGTCGGGGTTCTGCCGGGGAGCTGTTTTTT. Protein sequence: CATSDLSRGSAGELFF.

This clonotype was recorded many times. CDR3 DNA: TGTGCCAGCAGCTCAAGGGCCCCCTACTACGAGCAGTACTTC. This translates into CASSSRAPYYEQYF. The rearrangement links TRBV7-7 to TRBJ2-7; D unclear. The ends were cut back, 4 bases at V and 3 bases at J, with 13 bases in the middle. Germline-derived CDR1 and CDR2 are SSHAT and FNYEAQ (reference sequence). This CDR3 spans 14 amino acids.

This clonotype was seen ten or more times. V usage is TRBV20-1 and J usage is TRBJ2-3; TRBD2 matches 8 bases. CDR3 length equals 15 residues. V dropped 3 bases and J dropped 5; count of bases not matched to a gene: 10. Germline V CDR1 and CDR2: DFQATT, SNEGSKA (reference sequence). DNA for the CDR3: TGCAGTGCTAGCGGGGGGGCGGGGTCAGGAGATACGCAGTATTTT. This encodes CSASGGAGSGDTQYF.

This chain joins TRBV5-1 and TRBJ2-5; 7 bases are shared with TRBD2. CDR1 and CDR2 (germline): SGHRS, YFSETQ. This CDR3 comprises 14 residues. Losses at the gene ends were 4 bases for V and 3 bases for J; bases not matched to a gene: 6. The CDR3 bases are TGCGCCAGCAGCGTCCCTAGCGGAGAAGAGACCCAGTACTTC. Its protein product is CASSVPSGEETQYF.

This clonotype was found many times. J is TRBJ2-2 and V is TRBV5-6; D gene uncertain. The germline CDR1 and CDR2 sequences are SGHDT and YYEEEE. This CDR3 is built from 12 residues. Trimming cost V 5 bases and J 7 bases, with 9 bases left between them. CDR3 residues: CASRLLGGELFF. As DNA, the CDR3 is TGTGCCAGCAGGCTCCTCGGCGGGGAGCTGTTTTTT. Filled out from reference TRBV5-6 and TRBJ2-2, the complete variable domain reads DAGVTQSPTHLIKTRGQQVTLRCSPKSGHDTVSWYQQALGQGPQFIFQYYEEEERQRGNFPDRFSGHQFPNYSSELNVNALLLGDSALYLCASRLLGGELFFGEGSRLTVL.

This clonotype came up many times. The CDR3 nucleotides are TGCGCCAGCAGCTTGGCCGAGACTAGCGGCTACAATGAGCAGTTCTTC. This translates into CASSLAETSGYNEQFF. This chain joins TRBV5-1 and TRBJ2-1, with 9 bases fitting TRBD2. The CDR3 is 16 amino acids. The V segment lost 0 bases and the J segment 3 bases; nucleotides outside the gene matches: 4. Germline V CDR1 and CDR2: SGHRS, YFSETQ.